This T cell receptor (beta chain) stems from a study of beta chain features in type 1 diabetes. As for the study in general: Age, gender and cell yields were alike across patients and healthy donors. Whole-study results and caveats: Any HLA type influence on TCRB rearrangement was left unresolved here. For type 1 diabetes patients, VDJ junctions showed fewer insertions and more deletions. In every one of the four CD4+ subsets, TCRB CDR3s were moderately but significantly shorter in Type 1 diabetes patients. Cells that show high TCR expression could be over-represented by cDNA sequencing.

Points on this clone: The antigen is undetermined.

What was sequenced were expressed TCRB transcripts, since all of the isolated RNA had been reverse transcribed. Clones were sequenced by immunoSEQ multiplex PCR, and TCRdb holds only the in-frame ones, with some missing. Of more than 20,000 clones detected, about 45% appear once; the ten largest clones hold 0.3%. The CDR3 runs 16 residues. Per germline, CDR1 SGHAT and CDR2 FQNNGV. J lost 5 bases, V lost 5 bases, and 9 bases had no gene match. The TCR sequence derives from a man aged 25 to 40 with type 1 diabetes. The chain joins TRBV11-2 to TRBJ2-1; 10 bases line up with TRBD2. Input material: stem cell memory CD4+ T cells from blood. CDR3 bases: TGTGCCAGCAGCCCCTGGACTAGCGGACACCACAATGAGCAGTTCTTC. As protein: CASSPWTSGHHNEQFF.